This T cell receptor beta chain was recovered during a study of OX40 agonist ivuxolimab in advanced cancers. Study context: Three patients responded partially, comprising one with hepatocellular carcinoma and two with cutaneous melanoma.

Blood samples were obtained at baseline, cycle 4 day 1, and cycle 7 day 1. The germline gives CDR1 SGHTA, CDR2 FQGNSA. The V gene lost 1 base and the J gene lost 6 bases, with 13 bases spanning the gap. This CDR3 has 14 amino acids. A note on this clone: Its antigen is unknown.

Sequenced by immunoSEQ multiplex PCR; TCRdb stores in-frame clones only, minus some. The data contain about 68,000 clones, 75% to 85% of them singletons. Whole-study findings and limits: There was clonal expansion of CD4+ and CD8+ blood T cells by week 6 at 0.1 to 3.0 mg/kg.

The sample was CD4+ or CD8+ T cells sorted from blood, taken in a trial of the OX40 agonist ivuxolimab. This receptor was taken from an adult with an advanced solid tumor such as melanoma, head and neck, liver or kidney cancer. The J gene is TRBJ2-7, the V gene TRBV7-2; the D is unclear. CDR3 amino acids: CASSLGGSLLEQYF. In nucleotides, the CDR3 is TGTGCCAGCAGCTTAGGTGGATCTCTTCTCGAGCAGTACTTC.